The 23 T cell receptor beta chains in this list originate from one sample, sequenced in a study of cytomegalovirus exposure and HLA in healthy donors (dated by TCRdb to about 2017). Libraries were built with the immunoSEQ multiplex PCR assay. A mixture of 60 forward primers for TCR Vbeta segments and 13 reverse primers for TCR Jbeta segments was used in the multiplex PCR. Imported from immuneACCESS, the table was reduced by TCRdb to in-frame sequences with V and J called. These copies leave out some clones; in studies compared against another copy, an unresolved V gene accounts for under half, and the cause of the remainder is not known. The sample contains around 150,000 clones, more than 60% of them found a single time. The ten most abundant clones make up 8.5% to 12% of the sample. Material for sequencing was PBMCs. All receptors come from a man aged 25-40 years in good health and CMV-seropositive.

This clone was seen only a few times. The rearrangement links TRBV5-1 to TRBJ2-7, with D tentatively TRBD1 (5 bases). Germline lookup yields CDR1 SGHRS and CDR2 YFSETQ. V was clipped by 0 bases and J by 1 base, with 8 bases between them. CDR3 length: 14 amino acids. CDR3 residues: CASSLGQPSYEQYF. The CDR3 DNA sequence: TGCGCCAGCAGCTTGGGACAGCCATCCTACGAGCAGTACTTC. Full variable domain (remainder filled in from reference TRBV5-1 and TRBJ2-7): KAGVTQTPRYLIKTRGQQVTLSCSPISGHRSVSWYQQTPGQGLQFLFEYFSETQRNKGNFPGRFSGRQFSNSRSEMNVSTLELGDSALYLCASSLGQPSYEQYFGPGTRLTVT.

In nucleotides, the CDR3 is TGTGCCTGGAGTTCTGGACTAGCGGTCACCTACAATGAGCAGTTCTTC. Translated, it gives CAWSSGLAVTYNEQFF. The chain uses TRBV30 and TRBJ2-1, with 10 bases lining up with TRBD2. After removal of 2 bases from V and 2 bases from J, the junction contained 6 bases not matched to a gene. There are 16 residues in the CDR3. Germline lookup yields CDR1 GTSNPN and CDR2 SVGIG (reference sequence).

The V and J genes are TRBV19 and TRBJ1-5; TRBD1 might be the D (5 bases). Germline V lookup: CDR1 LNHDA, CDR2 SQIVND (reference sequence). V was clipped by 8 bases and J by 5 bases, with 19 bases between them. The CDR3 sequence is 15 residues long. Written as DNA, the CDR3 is TGTGCCAGTCTCGGGGGAGGGTTCGGTGATCAGCCCCAGCATTTT. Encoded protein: CASLGGGFGDQPQHF.

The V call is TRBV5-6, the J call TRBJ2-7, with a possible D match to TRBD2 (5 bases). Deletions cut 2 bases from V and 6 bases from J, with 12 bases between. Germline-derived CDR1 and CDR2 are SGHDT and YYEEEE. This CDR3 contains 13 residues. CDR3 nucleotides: TGTGCCAGCAGCTTAAGGGAGTGGTCCGAGCAGTACTTC. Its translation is CASSLREWSEQYF.

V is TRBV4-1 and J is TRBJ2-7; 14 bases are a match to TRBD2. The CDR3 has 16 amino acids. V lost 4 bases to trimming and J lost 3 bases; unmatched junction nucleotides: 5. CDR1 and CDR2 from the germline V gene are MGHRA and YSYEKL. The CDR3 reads CASSPIGLAGGYEQYF. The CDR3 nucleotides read TGCGCCAGCAGCCCAATCGGACTAGCGGGAGGCTACGAGCAGTACTTC.

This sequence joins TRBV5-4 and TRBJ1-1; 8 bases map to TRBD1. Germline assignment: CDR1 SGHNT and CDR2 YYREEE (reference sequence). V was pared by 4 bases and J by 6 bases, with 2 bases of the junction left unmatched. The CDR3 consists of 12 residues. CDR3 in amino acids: CASSGQGPEAFF. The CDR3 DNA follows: TGTGCCAGCAGCGGACAGGGTCCTGAAGCTTTCTTT. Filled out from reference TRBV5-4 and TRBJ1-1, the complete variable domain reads ETGVTQSPTHLIKTRGQQVTLRCSSQSGHNTVSWYQQALGQGPQFIFQYYREEENGRGNFPPRFSGLQFPNYSSELNVNALELDDSALYLCASSGQGPEAFFGQGTRLTVV.

CDR3 sequence: CAISVPGGGELFF. The DNA for the CDR3 is TGTGCCATCAGTGTACCGGGAGGAGGGGAGCTGTTTTTT. The chain recombines TRBV10-3 with TRBJ2-2, with 7 nucleotides matching TRBD2. The CDR3 spans 13 residues. V trimming: 4 bases; J trimming: 8 bases; junction bases outside the gene matches: 4. In germline, CDR1 is ENHRY, CDR2 SYGVKD.

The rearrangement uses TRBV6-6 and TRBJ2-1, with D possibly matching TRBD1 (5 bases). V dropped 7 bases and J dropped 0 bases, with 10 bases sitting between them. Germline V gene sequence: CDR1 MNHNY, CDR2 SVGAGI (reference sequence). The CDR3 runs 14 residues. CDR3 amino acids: CASNRQSSYNEQFF. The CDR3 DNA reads TGTGCCAGCAACCGACAGAGCTCCTACAATGAGCAGTTCTTC.

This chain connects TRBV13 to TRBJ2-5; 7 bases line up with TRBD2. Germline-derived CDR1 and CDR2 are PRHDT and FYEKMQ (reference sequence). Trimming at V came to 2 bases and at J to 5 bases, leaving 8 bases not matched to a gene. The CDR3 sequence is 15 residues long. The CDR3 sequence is CASSLLGGSLETQYF. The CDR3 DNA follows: TGTGCCAGCAGCTTATTGGGCGGGAGTTTGGAGACCCAGTACTTC. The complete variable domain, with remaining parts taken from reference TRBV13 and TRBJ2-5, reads AAGVIQSPRHLIKEKRETATLKCYPIPRHDTVYWYQQGPGQDPQFLISFYEKMQSDKGSIPDRFSAQQFSDYHSELNMSSLELGDSALYFCASSLLGGSLETQYFGPGTRLLVL.

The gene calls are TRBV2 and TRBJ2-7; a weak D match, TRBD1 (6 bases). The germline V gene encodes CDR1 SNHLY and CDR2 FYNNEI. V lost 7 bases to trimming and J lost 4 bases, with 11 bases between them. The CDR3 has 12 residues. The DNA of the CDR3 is TGTGCCAGCAAGAGGGGGATATACGAGCAGTACTTC. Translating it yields CASKRGIYEQYF.

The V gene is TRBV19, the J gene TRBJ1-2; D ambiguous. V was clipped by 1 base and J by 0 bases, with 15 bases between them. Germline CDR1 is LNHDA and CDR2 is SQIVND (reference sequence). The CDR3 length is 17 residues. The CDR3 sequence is CASSIVGGGIANYGYTF. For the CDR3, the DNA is TGTGCCAGTAGTATAGTGGGCGGCGGGATAGCTAACTATGGCTACACCTTC.

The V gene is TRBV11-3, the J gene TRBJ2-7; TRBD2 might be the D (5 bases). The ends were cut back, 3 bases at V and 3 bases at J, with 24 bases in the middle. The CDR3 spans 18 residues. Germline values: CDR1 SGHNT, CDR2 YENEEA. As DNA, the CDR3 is TGTGCCAGCAGCTTCCCCCGCGGAGTCTCAACTAGGGTCTACGAGCAGTACTTC. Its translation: CASSFPRGVSTRVYEQYF.

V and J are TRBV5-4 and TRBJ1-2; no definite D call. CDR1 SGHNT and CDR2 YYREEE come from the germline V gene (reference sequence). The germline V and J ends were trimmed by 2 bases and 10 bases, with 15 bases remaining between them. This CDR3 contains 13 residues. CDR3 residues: CASSFEDGGIYTF. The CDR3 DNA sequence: TGTGCCAGCAGCTTTGAGGACGGAGGAATCTACACCTTC.

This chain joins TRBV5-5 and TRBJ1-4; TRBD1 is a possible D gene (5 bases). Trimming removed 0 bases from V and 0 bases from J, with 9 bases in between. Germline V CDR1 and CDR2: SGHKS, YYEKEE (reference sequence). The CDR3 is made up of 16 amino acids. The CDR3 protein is CASSLARDSTNEKLFF. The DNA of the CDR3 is TGTGCCAGCAGCTTGGCCAGGGACTCAACTAATGAAAAACTGTTTTTT.

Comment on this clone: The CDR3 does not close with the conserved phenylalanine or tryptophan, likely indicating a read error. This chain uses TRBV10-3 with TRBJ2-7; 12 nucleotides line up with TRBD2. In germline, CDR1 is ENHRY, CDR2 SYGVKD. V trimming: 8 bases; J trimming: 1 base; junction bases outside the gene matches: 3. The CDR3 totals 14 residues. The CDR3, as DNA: TGTGCCATCCGGACTAGCGGGGCTTCCTACGAGCAGTACCTC. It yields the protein CAIRTSGASYEQYL.

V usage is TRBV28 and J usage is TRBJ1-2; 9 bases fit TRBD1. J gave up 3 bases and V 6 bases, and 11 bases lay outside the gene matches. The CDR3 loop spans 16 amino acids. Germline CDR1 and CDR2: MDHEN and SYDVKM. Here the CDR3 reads CASRDWGQGFDYGYTF. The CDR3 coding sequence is TGTGCCAGCAGGGATTGGGGACAGGGATTCGACTATGGCTACACCTTC.

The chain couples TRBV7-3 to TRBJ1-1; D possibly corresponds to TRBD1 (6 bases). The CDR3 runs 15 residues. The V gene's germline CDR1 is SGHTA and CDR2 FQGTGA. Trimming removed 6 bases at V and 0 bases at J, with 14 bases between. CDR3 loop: CASRETGTLNTEAFF. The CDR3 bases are TGTGCCAGCAGGGAGACCGGGACACTGAACACTGAAGCTTTCTTT.

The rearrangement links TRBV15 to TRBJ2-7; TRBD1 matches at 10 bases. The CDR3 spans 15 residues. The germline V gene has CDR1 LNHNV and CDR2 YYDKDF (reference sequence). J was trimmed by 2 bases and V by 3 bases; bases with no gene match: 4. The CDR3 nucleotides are TGTGCCACCAGCAGCCTCGGGACAGGGGCCTACGAGCAGTACTTC. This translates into CATSSLGTGAYEQYF.

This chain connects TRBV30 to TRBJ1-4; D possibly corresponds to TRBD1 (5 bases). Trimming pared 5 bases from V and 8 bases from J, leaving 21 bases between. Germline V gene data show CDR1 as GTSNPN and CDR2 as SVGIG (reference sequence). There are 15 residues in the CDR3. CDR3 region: CAWGWALSGGEKLFF. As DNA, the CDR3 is TGTGCCTGGGGGTGGGCCCTTTCGGGGGGAGAAAAACTGTTTTTT.

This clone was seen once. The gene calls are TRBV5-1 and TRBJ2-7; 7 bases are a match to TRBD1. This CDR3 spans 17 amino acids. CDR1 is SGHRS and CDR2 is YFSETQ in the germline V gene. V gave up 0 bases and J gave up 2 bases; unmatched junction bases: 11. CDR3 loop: CASSLDLQGPRTYEQYF. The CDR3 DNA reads TGCGCCAGCAGCTTGGACCTACAGGGGCCGAGGACCTACGAGCAGTACTTC.

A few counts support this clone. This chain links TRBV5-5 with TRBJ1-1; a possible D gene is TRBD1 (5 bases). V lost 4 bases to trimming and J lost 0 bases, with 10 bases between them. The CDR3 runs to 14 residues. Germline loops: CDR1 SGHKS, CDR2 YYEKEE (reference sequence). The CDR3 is CASSLLTVNTEAFF. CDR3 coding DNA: TGTGCCAGCAGCCTCCTGACAGTGAACACTGAAGCTTTCTTT.

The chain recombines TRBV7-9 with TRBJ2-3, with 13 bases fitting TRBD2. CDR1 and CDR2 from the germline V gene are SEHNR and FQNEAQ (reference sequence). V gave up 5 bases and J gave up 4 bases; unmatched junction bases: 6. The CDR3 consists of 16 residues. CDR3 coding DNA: TGTGCCAGCAGCAGGACTAGCGGGAGAGAGGCAGATACGCAGTATTTT. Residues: CASSRTSGREADTQYF.

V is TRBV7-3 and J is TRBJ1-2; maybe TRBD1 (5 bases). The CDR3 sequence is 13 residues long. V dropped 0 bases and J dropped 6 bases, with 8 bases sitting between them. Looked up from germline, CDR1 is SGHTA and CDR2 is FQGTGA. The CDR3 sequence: CASSLTGEDGYTF. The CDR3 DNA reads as TGTGCCAGCAGCTTAACGGGGGAGGATGGCTACACCTTC.